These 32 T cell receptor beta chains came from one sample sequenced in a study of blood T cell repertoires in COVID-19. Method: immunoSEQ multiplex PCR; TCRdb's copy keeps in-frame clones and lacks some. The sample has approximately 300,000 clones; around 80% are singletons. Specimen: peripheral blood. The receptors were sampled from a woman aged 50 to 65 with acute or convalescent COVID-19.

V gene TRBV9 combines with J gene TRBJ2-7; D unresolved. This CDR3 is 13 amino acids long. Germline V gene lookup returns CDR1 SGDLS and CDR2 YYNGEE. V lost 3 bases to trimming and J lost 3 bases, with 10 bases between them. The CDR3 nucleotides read TGTGCCAGCAGCGCAAACACGGGCTACGAGCAGTACTTC. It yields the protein CASSANTGYEQYF.

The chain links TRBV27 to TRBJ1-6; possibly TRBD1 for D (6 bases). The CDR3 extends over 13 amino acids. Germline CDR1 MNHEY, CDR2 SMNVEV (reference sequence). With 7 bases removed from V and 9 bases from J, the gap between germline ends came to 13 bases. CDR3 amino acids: CASTRDTASPLHF. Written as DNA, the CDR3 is TGTGCCAGCACCAGGGACACAGCTTCACCCCTCCACTTT.

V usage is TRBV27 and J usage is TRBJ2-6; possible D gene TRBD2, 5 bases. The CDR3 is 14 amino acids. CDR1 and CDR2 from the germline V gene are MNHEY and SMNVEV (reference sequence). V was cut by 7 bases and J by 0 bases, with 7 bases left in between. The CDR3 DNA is TGTGCCAGCATGGACTTCTCTGGGGCCAACGTCCTGACTTTC. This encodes CASMDFSGANVLTF.

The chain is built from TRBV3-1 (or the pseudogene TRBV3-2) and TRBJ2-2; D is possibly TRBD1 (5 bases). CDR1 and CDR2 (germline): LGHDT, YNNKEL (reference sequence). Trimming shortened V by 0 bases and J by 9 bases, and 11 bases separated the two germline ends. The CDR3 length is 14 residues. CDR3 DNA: TGTGCCAGCAGCCAAGATTCAGGGATTCGGGAGCTGTTTTTT. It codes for CASSQDSGIRELFF.

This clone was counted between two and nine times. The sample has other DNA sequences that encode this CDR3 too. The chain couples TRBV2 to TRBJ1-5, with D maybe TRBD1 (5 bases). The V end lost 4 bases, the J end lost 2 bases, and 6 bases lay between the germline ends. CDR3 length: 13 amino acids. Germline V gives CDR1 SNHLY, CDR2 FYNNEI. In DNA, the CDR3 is TGTGCCAGCAGTGGCAGGGGCAATCAGCCCCAGCATTTT. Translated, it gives CASSGRGNQPQHF.

CDR3 nucleotides: TGTGCCAGCAGCCCCGGGGGGCTGTACAATGAGCAGTTCTTC. Amino acid sequence: CASSPGGLYNEQFF. This chain links TRBV11-3 with TRBJ2-1; a possible D gene is TRBD2 (7 bases). Germline V gene data show CDR1 as SGHNT and CDR2 as YENEEA. This CDR3 has 14 residues. V was shortened by 5 bases and J by 4 bases, with 12 bases between the two germline ends.

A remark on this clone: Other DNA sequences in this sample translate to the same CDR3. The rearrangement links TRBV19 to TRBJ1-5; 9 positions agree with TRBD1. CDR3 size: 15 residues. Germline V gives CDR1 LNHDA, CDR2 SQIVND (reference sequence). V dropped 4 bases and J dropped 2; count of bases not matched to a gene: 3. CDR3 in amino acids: CASSTRDRGNQPQHF. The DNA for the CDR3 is TGTGCCAGTAGTACCCGGGACAGGGGCAATCAGCCCCAGCATTTT.

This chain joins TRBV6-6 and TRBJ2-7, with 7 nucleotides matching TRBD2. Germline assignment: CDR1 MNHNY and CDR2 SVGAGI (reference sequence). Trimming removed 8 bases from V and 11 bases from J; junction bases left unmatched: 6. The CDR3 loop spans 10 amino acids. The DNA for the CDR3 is TGTGCCAGCGGGAGGGGATTGGAGTACGTC. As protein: CASGRGLEYV.

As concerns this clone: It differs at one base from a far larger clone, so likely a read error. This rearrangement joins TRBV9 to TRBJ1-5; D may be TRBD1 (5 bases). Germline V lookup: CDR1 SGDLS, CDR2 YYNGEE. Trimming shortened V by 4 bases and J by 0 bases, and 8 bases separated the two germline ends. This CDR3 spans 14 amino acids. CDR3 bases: TGTGCCAGCAGCTCCGACAGTAGCAATCAGCCCCAGCATTTT. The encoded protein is CASSSDSSNQPQHF.

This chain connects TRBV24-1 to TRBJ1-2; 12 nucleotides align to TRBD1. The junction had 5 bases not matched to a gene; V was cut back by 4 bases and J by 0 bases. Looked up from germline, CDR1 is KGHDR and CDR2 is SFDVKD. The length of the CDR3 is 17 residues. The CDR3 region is CATSDQGTGGPNYGYTF. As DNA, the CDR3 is TGTGCCACCAGTGACCAAGGGACAGGGGGCCCTAACTATGGCTACACCTTC.

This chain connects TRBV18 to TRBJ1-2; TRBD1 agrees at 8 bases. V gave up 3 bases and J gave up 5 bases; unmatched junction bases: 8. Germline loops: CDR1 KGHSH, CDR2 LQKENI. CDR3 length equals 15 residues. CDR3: CASSPSGQGEYGYTF. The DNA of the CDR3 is TGTGCCAGCTCACCCTCCGGACAGGGTGAGTATGGCTACACCTTC. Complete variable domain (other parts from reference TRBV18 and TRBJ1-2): NAGVMQNPRHLVRRRGQEARLRCSPMKGHSHVYWYRQLPEEGLKFMVYLQKENIIDESGMPKERFSAEFPKEGPSILRIQQVVRGDSAAYFCASSPSGQGEYGYTFGSGTRLTVV.

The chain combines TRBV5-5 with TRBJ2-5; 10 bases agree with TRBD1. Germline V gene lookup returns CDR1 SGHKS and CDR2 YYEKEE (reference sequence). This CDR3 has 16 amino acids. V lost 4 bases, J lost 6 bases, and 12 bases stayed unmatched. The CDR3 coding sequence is TGTGCCAGCAGCCTCAGGGGACAGGGGATTAGCCAGACCCAGTACTTC. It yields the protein CASSLRGQGISQTQYF.

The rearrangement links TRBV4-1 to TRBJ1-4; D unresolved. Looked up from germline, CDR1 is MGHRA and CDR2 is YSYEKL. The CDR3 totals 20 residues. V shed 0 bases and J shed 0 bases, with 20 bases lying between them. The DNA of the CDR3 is TGCGCCAGCAGCCAAGATCGGGTATCACGATCGGGGACAACTAATGAAAAACTGTTTTTT. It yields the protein CASSQDRVSRSGTTNEKLFF.

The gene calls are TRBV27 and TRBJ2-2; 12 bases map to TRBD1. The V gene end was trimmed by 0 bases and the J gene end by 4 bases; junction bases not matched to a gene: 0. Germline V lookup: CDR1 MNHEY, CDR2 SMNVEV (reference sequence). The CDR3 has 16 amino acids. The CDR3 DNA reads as TGTGCCAGCAGTTTATCGGGACAGGGGGCCACCGGGGAGCTGTTTTTT. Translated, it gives CASSLSGQGATGELFF.

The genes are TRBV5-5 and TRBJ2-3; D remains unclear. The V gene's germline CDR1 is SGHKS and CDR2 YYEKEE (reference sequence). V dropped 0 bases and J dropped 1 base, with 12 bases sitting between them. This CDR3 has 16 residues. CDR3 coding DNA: TGTGCCAGCAGCTTGGCTTCCACCCGGGGCACAGATACGCAGTATTTT. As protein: CASSLASTRGTDTQYF.

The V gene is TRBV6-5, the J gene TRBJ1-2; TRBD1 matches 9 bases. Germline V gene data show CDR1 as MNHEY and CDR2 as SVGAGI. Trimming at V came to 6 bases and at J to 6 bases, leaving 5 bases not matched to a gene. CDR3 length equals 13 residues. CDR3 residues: CASSRQGVNGYTF. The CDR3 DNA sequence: TGTGCCAGCAGCCGACAGGGGGTAAATGGCTACACCTTC.

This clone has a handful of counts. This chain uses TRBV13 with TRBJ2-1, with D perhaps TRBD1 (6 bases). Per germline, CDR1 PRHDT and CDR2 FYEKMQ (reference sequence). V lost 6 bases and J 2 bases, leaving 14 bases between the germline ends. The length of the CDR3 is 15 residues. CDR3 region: CASSTRDTTYNEQFF. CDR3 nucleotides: TGTGCCAGCAGTACCCGGGACACTACCTACAATGAGCAGTTCTTC. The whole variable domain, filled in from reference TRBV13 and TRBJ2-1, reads AAGVIQSPRHLIKEKRETATLKCYPIPRHDTVYWYQQGPGQDPQFLISFYEKMQSDKGSIPDRFSAQQFSDYHSELNMSSLELGDSALYFCASSTRDTTYNEQFFGPGTRLTVL.

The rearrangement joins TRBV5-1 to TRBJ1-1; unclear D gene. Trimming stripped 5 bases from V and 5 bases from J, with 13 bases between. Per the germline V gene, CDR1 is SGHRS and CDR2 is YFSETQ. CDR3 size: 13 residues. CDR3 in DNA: TGCGCCAGCAGTGCCGAGGGAAAAACTGAAGCTTTCTTT. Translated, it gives CASSAEGKTEAFF.

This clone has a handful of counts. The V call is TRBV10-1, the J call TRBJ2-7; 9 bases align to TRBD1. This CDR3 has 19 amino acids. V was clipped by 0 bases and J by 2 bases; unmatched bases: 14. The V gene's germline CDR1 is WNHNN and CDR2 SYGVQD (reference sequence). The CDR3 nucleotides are TGCGCCAGCAGTGAGTCGATGACAGGGGGTTTGGTGGGTACCTACGAGCAGTACTTC. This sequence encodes CASSESMTGGLVGTYEQYF.

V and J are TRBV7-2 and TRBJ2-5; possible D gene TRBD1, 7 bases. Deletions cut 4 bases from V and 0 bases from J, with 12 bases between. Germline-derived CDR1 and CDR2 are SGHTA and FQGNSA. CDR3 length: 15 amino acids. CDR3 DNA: TGTGCCAGCAGCTATTCAGGGGGGTACCAAGAGACCCAGTACTTC. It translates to CASSYSGGYQETQYF.

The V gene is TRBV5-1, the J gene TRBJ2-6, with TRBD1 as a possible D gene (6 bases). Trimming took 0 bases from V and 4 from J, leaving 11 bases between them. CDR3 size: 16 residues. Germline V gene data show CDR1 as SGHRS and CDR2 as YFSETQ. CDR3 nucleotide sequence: TGCGCCAGCAGCTTGGGGTTTGGGACAGGGGCCAACGTCCTGACTTTC. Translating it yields CASSLGFGTGANVLTF.

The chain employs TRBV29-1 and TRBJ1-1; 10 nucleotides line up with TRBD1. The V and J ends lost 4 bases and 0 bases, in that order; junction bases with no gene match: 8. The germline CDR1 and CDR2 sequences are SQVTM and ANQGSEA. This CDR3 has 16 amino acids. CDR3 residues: CSVGDRGNYMNTEAFF. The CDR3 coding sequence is TGCAGCGTTGGGGACAGGGGAAATTATATGAACACTGAAGCTTTCTTT.

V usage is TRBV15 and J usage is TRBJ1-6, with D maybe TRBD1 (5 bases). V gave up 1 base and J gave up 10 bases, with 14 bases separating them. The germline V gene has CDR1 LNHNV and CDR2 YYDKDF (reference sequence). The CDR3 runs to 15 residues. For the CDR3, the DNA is TGTGCCACCAGCAGAGGGGGGGAGGAGTGGTCACCCCTCCACTTT. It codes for CATSRGGEEWSPLHF.

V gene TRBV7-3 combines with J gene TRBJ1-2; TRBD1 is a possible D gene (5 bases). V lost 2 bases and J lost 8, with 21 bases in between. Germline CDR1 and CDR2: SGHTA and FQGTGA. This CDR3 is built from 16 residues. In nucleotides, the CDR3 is TGTGCCAGCAGCTTAGGGGCGGGGGACCACCCACGGGGCTACACCTTC. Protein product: CASSLGAGDHPRGYTF.

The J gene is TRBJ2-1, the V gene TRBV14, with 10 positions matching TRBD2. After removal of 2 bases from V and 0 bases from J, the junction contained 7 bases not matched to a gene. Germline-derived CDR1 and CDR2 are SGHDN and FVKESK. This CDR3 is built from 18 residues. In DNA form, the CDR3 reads TGTGCCAGCAGCCAACAGCGGGGGGGCCTGAGCTCCTACAATGAGCAGTTCTTC. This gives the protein CASSQQRGGLSSYNEQFF.

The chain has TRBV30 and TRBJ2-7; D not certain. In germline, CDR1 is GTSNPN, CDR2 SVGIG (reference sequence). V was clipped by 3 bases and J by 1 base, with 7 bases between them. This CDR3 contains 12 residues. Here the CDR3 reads CAWRLLSYEQYF. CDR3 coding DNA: TGTGCCTGGAGGCTACTATCCTACGAGCAGTACTTC.

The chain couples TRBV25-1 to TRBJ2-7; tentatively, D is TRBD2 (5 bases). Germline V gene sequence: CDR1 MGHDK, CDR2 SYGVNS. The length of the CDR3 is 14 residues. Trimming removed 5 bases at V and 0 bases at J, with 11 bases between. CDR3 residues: CASSKTGSSYEQYF. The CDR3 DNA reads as TGTGCCAGCAGTAAGACGGGGAGCTCCTACGAGCAGTACTTC.

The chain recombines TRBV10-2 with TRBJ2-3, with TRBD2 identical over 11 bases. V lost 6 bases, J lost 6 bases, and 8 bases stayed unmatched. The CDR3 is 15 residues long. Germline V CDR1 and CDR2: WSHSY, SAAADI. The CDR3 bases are TGCGCCAGCAGACCCACTAGCGGGGGATACGATACGCAGTATTTT. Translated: CASRPTSGGYDTQYF.

Here the CDR3 DNA reads TGTGCCAGCAGCGCATCAACAGGGGGCGCTGAGGAAAAACTGTTTTTT. This encodes CASSASTGGAEEKLFF. This chain uses TRBV9 with TRBJ1-4; 9 positions agree with TRBD1. CDR1 and CDR2 from the germline V gene are SGDLS and YYNGEE. Trimming removed 3 bases from V and 8 bases from J; junction bases left unmatched: 11. The CDR3 has 16 residues.

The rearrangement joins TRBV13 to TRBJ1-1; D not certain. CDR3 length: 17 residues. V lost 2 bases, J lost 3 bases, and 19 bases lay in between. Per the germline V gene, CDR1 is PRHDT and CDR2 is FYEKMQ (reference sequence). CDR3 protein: CASSLNPTGSGDTEAFF. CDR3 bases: TGTGCCAGCAGCTTAAACCCAACCGGAAGCGGGGACACTGAAGCTTTCTTT.

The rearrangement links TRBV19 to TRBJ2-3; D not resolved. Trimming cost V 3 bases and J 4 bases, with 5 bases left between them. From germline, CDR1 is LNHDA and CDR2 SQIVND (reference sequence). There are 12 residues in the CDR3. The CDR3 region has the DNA TGTGCCAGTAGTATCTACTCAGATACGCAGTATTTT. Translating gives CASSIYSDTQYF.

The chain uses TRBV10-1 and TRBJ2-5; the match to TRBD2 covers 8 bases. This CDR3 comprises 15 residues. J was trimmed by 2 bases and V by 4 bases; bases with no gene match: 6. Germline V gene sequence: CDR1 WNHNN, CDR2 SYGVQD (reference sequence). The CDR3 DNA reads TGCGCCAGCAGTGGATTGGGGACTAGTCAAGAGACCCAGTACTTC. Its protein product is CASSGLGTSQETQYF.